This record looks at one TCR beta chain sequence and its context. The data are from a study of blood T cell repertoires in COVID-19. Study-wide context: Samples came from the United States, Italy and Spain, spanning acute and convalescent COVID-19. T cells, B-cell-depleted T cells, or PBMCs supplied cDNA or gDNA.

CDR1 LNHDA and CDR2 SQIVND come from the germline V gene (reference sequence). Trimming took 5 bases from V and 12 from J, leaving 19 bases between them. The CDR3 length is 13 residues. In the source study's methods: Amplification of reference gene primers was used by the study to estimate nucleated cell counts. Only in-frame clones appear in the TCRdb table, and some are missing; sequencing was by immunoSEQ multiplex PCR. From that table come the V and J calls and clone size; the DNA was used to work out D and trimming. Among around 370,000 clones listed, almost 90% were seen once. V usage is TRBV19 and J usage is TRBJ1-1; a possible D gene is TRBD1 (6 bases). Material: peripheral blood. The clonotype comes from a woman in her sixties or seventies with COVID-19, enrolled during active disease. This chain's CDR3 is CASSPYGEGQPFF. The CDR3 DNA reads TGTGCCAGTAGTCCCTACGGTGAGGGACAACCTTTCTTT.